This T cell receptor beta chain derives from a study of vaccination effects on CD4 cells after COVID-19. In the study overall: Participants were vaccinated with two doses of either the BNT162b2 or mRNA-1273 vaccine. General study results and limits: Relatively few convalescent patients took part in the study, which had no early post-infection timepoints.

Method: immunoSEQ multiplex PCR; TCRdb's copy keeps in-frame clones and lacks some. The sample contains about 73,000 clones, 65% to 85% of which appear only once. Within the ViraFEST assay, antigen-specific CD4+ T cells underwent expansion with viral peptide pools prior to sequencing. Isolation of CD4+ T cells took place after 10 to 11 days of culture. Previously uninfected by SARS-CoV-2, the vaccine recipients also showed negative nucleocapsid antibodies. This clone has a single count. The antigen is undetermined. The source is a human donor who received a COVID-19 vaccine. Material: CD4+ T cells from PBMCs cultured with HCoV-NL63 spike peptides, obtained before COVID-19 vaccination.

CDR3 nucleotide sequence: TGTGCCAGCAGTTACGAAGGGAAGTTGACAGATACGCAGTATTTT. This gives the protein CASSYEGKLTDTQYF. The V gene is TRBV6-5, the J gene TRBJ2-3; D uncertain. Looked up from germline, CDR1 is MNHEY and CDR2 is SVGAGI. V shed 2 bases and J shed 3 bases, with 12 bases lying between them. The length of the CDR3 is 15 residues.